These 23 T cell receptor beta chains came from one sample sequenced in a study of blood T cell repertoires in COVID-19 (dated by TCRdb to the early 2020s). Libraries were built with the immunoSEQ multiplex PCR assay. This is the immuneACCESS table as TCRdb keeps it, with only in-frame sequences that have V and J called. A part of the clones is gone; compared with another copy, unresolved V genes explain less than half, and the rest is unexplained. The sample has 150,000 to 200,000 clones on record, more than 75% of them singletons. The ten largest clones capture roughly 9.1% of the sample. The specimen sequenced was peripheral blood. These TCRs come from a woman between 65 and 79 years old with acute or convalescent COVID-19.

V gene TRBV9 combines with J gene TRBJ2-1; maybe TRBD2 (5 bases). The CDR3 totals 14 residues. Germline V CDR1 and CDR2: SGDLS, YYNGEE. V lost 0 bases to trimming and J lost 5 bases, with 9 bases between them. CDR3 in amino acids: CASSVALVNNEQFF. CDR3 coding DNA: TGTGCCAGCAGCGTAGCACTAGTTAACAATGAGCAGTTCTTC.

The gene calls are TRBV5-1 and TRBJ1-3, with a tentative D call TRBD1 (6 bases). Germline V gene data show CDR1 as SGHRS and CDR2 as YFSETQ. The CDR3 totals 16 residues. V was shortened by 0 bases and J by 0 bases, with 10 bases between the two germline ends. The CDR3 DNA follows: TGCGCCAGCAGCTTGGAGGGGGGGCCCTCTGGAAACACCATATATTTT. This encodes CASSLEGGPSGNTIYF.

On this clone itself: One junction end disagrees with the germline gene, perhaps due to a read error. The CDR3, as DNA: TGTGCCAGCAGCCTAGACGGGAGCTCCTACAATGAGCAGTTCTTC. Translating gives CASSLDGSSYNEQFF. The chain combines TRBV11-2 with TRBJ2-1; perhaps TRBD2 as D (6 bases). Germline values: CDR1 SGHAT, CDR2 FQNNGV. The CDR3 runs 15 residues.

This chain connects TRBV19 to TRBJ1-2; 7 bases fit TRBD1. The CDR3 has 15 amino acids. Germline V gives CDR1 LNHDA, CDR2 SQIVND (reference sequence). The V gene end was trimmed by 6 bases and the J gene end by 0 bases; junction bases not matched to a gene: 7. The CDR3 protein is CASSKGQPTNYGYTF. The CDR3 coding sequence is TGTGCCAGTAGCAAGGGACAGCCAACTAACTATGGCTACACCTTC.

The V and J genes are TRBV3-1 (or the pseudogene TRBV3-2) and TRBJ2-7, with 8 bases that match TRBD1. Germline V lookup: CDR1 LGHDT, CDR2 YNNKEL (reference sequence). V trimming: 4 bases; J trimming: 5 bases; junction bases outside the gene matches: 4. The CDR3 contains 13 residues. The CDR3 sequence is CASSRGQGNEQYF. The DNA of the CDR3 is TGTGCCAGCAGCCGCGGACAGGGAAACGAGCAGTACTTC.

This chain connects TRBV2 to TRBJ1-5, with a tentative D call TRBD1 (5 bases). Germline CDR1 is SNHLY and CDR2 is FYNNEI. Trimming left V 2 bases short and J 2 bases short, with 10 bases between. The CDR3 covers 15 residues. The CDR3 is CASSEQGAGNQPQHF. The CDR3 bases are TGTGCCAGCAGTGAACAAGGGGCCGGCAATCAGCCCCAGCATTTT.

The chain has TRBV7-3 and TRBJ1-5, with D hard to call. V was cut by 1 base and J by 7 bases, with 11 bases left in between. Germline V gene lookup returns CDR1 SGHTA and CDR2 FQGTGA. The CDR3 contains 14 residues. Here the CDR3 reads CASSLSLDRQPQHF. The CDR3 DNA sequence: TGTGCCAGCAGCTTAAGTCTAGACCGACAGCCCCAGCATTTT.

CDR3 DNA sequence: TGCGCCAGCAGCTTTGGCACAGGTGGCTACGAGCAGTACTTC. Protein product: CASSFGTGGYEQYF. The rearrangement uses TRBV5-1 and TRBJ2-7, with a possible D match to TRBD1 (5 bases). V lost 2 bases, J lost 3 bases, and 12 bases lay in between. Germline V CDR1 and CDR2: SGHRS, YFSETQ. CDR3 length: 14 residues.

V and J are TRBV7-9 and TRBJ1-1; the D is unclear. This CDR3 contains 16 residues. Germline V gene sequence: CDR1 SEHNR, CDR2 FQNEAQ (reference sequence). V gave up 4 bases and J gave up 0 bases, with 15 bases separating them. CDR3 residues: CASSSPRRGMNTEAFF. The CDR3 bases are TGTGCCAGCAGCTCCCCGCGGCGAGGGATGAACACTGAAGCTTTCTTT.

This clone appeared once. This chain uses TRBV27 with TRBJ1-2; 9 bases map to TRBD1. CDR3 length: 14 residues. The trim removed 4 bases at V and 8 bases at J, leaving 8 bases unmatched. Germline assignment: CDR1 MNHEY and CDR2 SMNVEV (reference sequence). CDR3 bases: TGTGCCAGCAGTTCATGGGACAGGGCGGTCGGCTACACCTTC. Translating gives CASSSWDRAVGYTF.

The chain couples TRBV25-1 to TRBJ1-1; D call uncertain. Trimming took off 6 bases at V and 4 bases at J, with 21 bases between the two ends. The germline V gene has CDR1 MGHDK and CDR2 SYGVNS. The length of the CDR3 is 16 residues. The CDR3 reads CASRSGPGSGSTEAFF. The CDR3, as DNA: TGTGCCAGCAGGTCCGGGCCTGGAAGTGGGAGCACTGAAGCTTTCTTT. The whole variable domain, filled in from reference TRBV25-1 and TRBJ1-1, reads EADIYQTPRYLVIGTGKKITLECSQTMGHDKMYWYQQDPGMELHLIHYSYGVNSTEKGDLSSESTVSRIRTEHFPLTLESARPSHTSQYLCASRSGPGSGSTEAFFGQGTRLTVV.

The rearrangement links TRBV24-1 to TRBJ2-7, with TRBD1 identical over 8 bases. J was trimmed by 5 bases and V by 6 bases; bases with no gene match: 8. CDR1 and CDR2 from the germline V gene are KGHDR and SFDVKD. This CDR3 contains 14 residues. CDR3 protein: CATSSPDRVHEQYF. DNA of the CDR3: TGTGCCACCAGTAGCCCGGACAGGGTGCACGAGCAGTACTTC.

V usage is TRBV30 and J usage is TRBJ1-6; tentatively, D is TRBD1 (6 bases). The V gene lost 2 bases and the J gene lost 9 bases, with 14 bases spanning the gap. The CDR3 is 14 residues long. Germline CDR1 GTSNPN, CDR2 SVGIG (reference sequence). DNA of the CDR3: TGTGCCTGGAGTCCCCGGGGGGCGGGTTCACCCCTCCACTTT. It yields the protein CAWSPRGAGSPLHF.

The CDR3 DNA sequence: TGTGCCAGCAGCTCAGGGGCTGGAAACACCATATATTTT. It codes for CASSSGAGNTIYF. The V gene is TRBV28, the J gene TRBJ1-3; a weak D match, TRBD1 (6 bases). Germline assignment: CDR1 MDHEN and CDR2 SYDVKM. The germline V and J ends were trimmed by 6 bases and 2 bases, with 8 bases remaining between them. CDR3 length: 13 amino acids. The full variable domain, completed using reference TRBV28 and TRBJ1-3, is DVKVTQSSRYLVKRTGEKVFLECVQDMDHENMFWYRQDPGLGLRLIYFSYDVKMKEKGDIPEGYSVSREKKERFSLILESASTNQTSMYLCASSSGAGNTIYFGEGSWLTVV.

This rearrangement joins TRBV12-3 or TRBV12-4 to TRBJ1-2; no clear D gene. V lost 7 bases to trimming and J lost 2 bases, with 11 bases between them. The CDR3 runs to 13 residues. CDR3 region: CASTEAANYGYTF. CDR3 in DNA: TGTGCCAGCACGGAGGCGGCGAACTATGGCTACACCTTC.

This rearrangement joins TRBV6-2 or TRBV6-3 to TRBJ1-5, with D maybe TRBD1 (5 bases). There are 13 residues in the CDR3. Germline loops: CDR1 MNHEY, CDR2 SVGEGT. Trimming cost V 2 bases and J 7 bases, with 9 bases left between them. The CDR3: CASSYPSGQPQHF. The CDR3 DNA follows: TGTGCCAGCAGTTACCCTTCAGGGCAGCCCCAGCATTTT.

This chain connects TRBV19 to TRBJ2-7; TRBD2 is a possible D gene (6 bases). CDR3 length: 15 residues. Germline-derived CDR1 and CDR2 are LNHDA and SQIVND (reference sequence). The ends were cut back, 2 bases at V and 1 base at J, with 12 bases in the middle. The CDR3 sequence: CASSILSGYSYEQYF. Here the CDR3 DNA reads TGTGCCAGTAGTATACTTAGCGGCTATTCCTACGAGCAGTACTTC.

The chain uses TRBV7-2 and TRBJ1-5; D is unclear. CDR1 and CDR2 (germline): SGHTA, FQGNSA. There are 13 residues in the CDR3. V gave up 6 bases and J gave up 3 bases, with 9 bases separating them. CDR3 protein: CASSPRVNQPQHF. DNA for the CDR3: TGTGCCAGCAGTCCTCGAGTCAATCAGCCCCAGCATTTT.

Here the CDR3 DNA reads TGTGCCAGCAGCCAAGAGACAGGCAATCAGCCCCAGCATTTT. Translated, it gives CASSQETGNQPQHF. The chain uses TRBV4-2 and TRBJ1-5; tentatively, D is TRBD1 (5 bases). V was pared by 0 bases and J by 2 bases, with 5 bases between. CDR3 length: 14 amino acids. Germline V gene lookup returns CDR1 LGHNA and CDR2 YNFKEQ.

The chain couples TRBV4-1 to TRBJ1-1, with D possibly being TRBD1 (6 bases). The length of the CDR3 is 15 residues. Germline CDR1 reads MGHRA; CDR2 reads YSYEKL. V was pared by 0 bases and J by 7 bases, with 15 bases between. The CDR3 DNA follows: TGCGCCAGCAGCCAAGATCATAGGCAGGGGAATGAAGCTTTCTTT. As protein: CASSQDHRQGNEAFF.

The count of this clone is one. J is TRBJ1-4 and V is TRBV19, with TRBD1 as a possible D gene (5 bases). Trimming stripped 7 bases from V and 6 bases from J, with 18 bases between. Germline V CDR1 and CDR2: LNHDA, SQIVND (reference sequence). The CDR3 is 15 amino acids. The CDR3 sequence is CASTHWRGGDEKLFF. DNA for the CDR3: TGTGCCAGTACTCATTGGAGGGGCGGCGATGAAAAACTGTTTTTT.

The CDR3 loop reads CSVGAGGQNTQYF. The CDR3 DNA follows: TGCAGCGTCGGAGCGGGGGGGCAAAATACGCAGTATTTT. This sequence joins TRBV29-1 and TRBJ2-3; 10 bases fit TRBD2. The CDR3 covers 13 residues. Germline V gene data show CDR1 as SQVTM and CDR2 as ANQGSEA. After removal of 6 bases from V and 7 bases from J, the junction contained 7 bases not matched to a gene.

CDR3 sequence reads: CANGSGQQETQYF. The CDR3 nucleotides read TGTGCCAACGGGAGCGGCCAACAAGAGACCCAGTACTTC. The rearrangement joins TRBV6-5 to TRBJ2-5, with D possibly TRBD2 on 6 matching bases. Trimming shortened V by 10 bases and J by 2 bases, and 14 bases separated the two germline ends. Germline V gene lookup returns CDR1 MNHEY and CDR2 SVGAGI. The CDR3 extends over 13 amino acids.